This T cell receptor (beta chain) was profiled in a study of T-cell reconstitution after alpha-beta-depleted transplantation in children. A library of TCRbeta sequences, prepared with unique molecular identifiers, was generated. MiXCR, applied by TCRdb to the PCR reads, yields one record per CDR3 protein. This sample has more than 250,000 distinct CDR3 sequences, with around 9.6% found just once. The table lists this clonotype with many counts. Sequences were derived from PBMCs from the stem cell graft donor, sampled from the stem cell graft. The sequence was obtained from a human donor who donated a stem cell graft to a child with SCID.

The CDR3 reads CASSLLAQGGGELFF. The CDR3 bases are TGCGCCAGCAGCTTGCTCGCACAGGGCGGCGGGGAGCTGTTTTTT. The V and J genes are TRBV5-1 and TRBJ2-2, with D maybe TRBD1 (6 bases). The germline CDR1 and CDR2 sequences are SGHRS and YFSETQ. The V and J ends lost 1 base and 7 bases respectively, with 14 bases between them. This CDR3 spans 15 amino acids.